This entry describes one T cell receptor (beta chain). Its antigen is not identified. TCRdb's copy holds only in-frame clones and misses some; the assay was immunoSEQ multiplex PCR. Among roughly 56,000 clones listed, roughly 85% were seen once. The source of the sample is a study of OX40 agonist ivuxolimab in advanced cancers. Baseline, cycle 4 day 1, and cycle 7 day 1 were the blood sampling points. Study findings and constraints: At 0.1-3.0 mg/kg, partial responders had clonal expansion among the lowest observed.

This clonotype originated in an adult with an advanced solid tumor such as melanoma, head and neck, liver or kidney cancer. Sequences were derived from CD4+ or CD8+ T cells sorted from blood, sampled in a trial of the OX40 agonist ivuxolimab.

The CDR3 here is CASSMGGGSGSSNTQYF. CDR3 sequence (DNA): TGTGCCAGTAGTATGGGTGGTGGTAGCGGGAGCTCGAATACGCAGTATTTT. The chain carries TRBV19 and TRBJ2-3, with 9 positions matching TRBD2. CDR1 LNHDA and CDR2 SQIVND come from the germline V gene (reference sequence). V lost 3 bases and J lost 7; bases outside the gene matches: 14. The CDR3 sequence is 17 residues long.